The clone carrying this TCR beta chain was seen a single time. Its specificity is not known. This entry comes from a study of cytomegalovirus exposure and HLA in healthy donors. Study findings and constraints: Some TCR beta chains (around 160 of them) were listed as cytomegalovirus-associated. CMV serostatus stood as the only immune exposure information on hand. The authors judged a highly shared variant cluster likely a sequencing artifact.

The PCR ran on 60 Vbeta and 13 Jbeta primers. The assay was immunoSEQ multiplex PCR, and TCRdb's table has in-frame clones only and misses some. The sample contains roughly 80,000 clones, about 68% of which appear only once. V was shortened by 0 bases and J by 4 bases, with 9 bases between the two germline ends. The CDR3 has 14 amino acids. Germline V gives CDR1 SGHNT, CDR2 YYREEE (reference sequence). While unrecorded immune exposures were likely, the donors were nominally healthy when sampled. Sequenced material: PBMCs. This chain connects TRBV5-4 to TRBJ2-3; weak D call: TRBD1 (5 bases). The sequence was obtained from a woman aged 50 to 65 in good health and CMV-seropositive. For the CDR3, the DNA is TGTGCCAGCAGCTTGGAGGCAGGGCCAGATACGCAGTATTTT. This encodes CASSLEAGPDTQYF.